The clone carrying this T cell receptor (beta chain) was seen at least ten times. TCRdb analysed the RT-PCR reads with MiXCR anew, one entry per CDR3 protein. The sample contains fewer than 800,000 distinct CDR3 sequences, 14% of which appear only once. Germline loops: CDR1 SGHTA, CDR2 FQGNSA. The CDR3 extends over 15 amino acids. The junction had 5 bases not matched to a gene; V was cut back by 5 bases and J by 0 bases. The TCR comes from a female donor in good health, serving as a healthy control. V usage is TRBV7-2 and J usage is TRBJ1-1; TRBD1 matches 8 bases. Sequencing used memory CD4+ T cells from blood. In nucleotides, the CDR3 is TGTGCCAGCAGCGGACAGGGTATAATGAACACTGAAGCTTTCTTT. Amino acids: CASSGQGIMNTEAFF.